These T cell receptor beta chains were read from a single sample in a study of blood T cell repertoires in COVID-19. The table came from immunoSEQ multiplex PCR; TCRdb's copy has only in-frame clones and leaves some out. The top ten clones hold around 0.86% of a sample with some 220,000 clones, roughly 91% of them seen once. The specimen was peripheral blood. Source of these receptors: a man aged 30 to 45 with COVID-19, enrolled during active disease. CDR3s include the opening cysteine and the closing phenylalanine or tryptophan. The order of the fields is clone size, V gene, D gene, J gene, CDR3 protein, CDR3 DNA. A D gene is named only where the DNA matches it firmly. The listing skips clone size in some rows; elsewhere it reads once, few, many or a size class.

NA	TRBV11-2	TRBD1	TRBJ2-4	CASSPGTGSAKNIQYF	TGTGCCAGCAGCCCAGGGACAGGGTCCGCCAAAAACATTCAGTACTTC
NA	TRBV5-5	TRBD1	TRBJ1-5	CASSLFGDRGNQPQHF	TGTGCCAGCAGCTTGTTTGGTGACAGGGGGAATCAGCCCCAGCATTTT
few	TRBV7-2	NA	TRBJ1-2	CASSLVGANYGYTF	TGTGCCAGCAGCTTAGTGGGGGCAAACTATGGCTACACCTTC
NA	TRBV7-9	NA	TRBJ1-1	CASSLGQMNTEAFF	TGTGCCAGCAGCTTAGGACAGATGAACACTGAAGCTTTCTTT
NA	TRBV3-1/TRBV3-2	TRBD1	TRBJ2-7	CASSQVGQGAGEQYF	TGTGCCAGCAGCCAAGTGGGACAGGGGGCTGGTGAGCAGTACTTC
NA	TRBV27	TRBD1	TRBJ1-1	CASTSTGGSAEAFF	TGTGCCAGCACCTCGACAGGGGGCTCGGCTGAAGCTTTCTTT
NA	TRBV14	TRBD1	TRBJ1-1	CASSQAGQGNTEAFF	TGTGCCAGCAGCCAAGCGGGACAGGGGAACACTGAAGCTTTCTTT
NA	TRBV13	TRBD1	TRBJ1-1	CASSLQGALSVNTEAFF	TGTGCCAGCAGCCTCCAGGGGGCGCTTTCCGTGAACACTGAAGCTTTCTTT
few	TRBV6-5	NA	TRBJ1-2	CASSTQGFNGYTF	TGTGCCAGCAGTACCCAGGGGTTCAATGGCTACACCTTC
NA	TRBV5-4	NA	TRBJ2-6	CASSPRGEGANVLTF	TGTGCCAGCAGCCCCAGGGGAGAAGGGGCCAACGTCCTGACTTTC
NA	TRBV6-2/TRBV6-3	TRBD1	TRBJ2-7	CASSYTAGTGGEQYF	TGTGCCAGCAGTTACACCGCCGGGACAGGGGGCGAGCAGTACTTC
NA	TRBV7-9	NA	TRBJ2-2	CATSGLSNTGELFF	TGTGCCACCTCAGGGTTGTCGAACACCGGGGAGCTGTTTTTT
NA	TRBV6-5	TRBD2	TRBJ2-1	CASRQGGGGEQFF	TGTGCCAGCAGACAGGGCGGGGGGGGTGAGCAGTTCTTC
once	TRBV2	TRBD1	TRBJ1-2	CARTGYYGYTF	TGTGCCAGGACAGGGTACTATGGCTACACCTTC
NA	TRBV7-9	NA	TRBJ1-1	CASSFTGSDTEAFF	TGTGCCAGCAGCTTTACAGGGTCGGACACTGAAGCTTTCTTT
NA	TRBV7-9	TRBD2	TRBJ2-3	CASSPPPLAGVADTQYF	TGTGCCAGCAGCCCCCCCCCACTAGCGGGGGTCGCGGATACGCAGTATTTT
NA	TRBV10-3	NA	TRBJ1-2	CAISESGGGGFAHGYTF	TGTGCCATCAGTGAGTCAGGCGGCGGGGGTTTCGCCCATGGCTACACCTTC
once	TRBV5-1	TRBD1	TRBJ1-2	CASSLGDRDFWGYTF	TGCGCCAGCAGCTTGGGGGACAGGGATTTTTGGGGCTACACCTTC
NA	TRBV7-9	TRBD1	TRBJ1-1	CASSSRTGGATEAFF	TGTGCCAGCAGCTCTCGGACAGGGGGGGCCACTGAAGCTTTCTTT
NA	TRBV6-1	NA	TRBJ1-1	CASSEVPGNTEAFF	TGTGCCAGCAGTGAAGTACCTGGCAACACTGAAGCTTTCTTT
once	TRBV24-1	TRBD2	TRBJ2-3	CATSDESGGTSTDTQYF	TGTGCCACCAGTGATGAGAGCGGGGGGACTAGCACAGATACGCAGTATTTT
NA	TRBV6-7	TRBD1	TRBJ1-6	CASPSRGTGYSPLHF	TGTGCCAGCCCCTCCAGGGGGACAGGGTATTCACCCCTCCACTTT
NA	TRBV19	NA	TRBJ2-1	CASSIPGQRGEQFF	TGTGCCAGTAGTATACCGGGACAACGAGGTGAGCAGTTCTTC
few	TRBV4-1	TRBD1	TRBJ1-2	CASSQPTGEFGYTF	TGCGCCAGCAGCCAGCCGACAGGGGAGTTTGGCTACACCTTC
once	TRBV30	NA	TRBJ1-3	CAWRTAGLDGNTIYF	TGTGCCTGGAGGACGGCGGGGCTTGATGGAAACACCATATATTTT
NA	TRBV7-2	TRBD1	TRBJ1-1	CASRYRQGASTEAFF	TGTGCCAGCAGATATAGACAGGGGGCGAGCACTGAAGCTTTCTTT
NA	TRBV7-3	TRBD1	TRBJ1-2	CASSNGQGVYGYTF	TGTGCCAGCAGCAACGGACAGGGCGTCTATGGCTACACCTTC
NA	TRBV5-5	TRBD1	TRBJ2-2	CASSPTGAPTGELFF	TGTGCCAGCAGTCCAACAGGGGCCCCCACCGGGGAGCTGTTTTTT
NA	TRBV7-9	TRBD1	TRBJ1-3	CASSLGTGAGNTIYF	TGTGCCAGCAGCTTAGGAACAGGGGCTGGAAACACCATATATTTT